This T cell receptor beta chain was captured by sequencing in a study of cytomegalovirus exposure and HLA in healthy donors. General study points: HLA alleles were associated with 16,951 TCR beta sequences in a later analysis at 0.05 false discovery rate.

V lost 7 bases and J lost 5, with 17 bases in between. The CDR3 length is 14 residues. Germline V CDR1 and CDR2: SGHVS, FQNEAQ. With respect to this clone: Antigen specificity is unknown.

PCR was performed using 60 Vbeta and 13 Jbeta primers. Profiled with immunoSEQ multiplex PCR; TCRdb holds only in-frame clones, not every one. The sample contains under 200,000 clones, approximately 82% of which appear only once. The sample consisted of PBMCs. The chain is built from TRBV7-8 and TRBJ2-5, with D possibly matching TRBD1 (6 bases). The clonotype comes from a male donor in good health and CMV-seropositive. The CDR3 DNA reads as TGTGCCAGCAACCCCACAGGGACCGGGGAGACCCAGTACTTC. Translating gives CASNPTGTGETQYF.